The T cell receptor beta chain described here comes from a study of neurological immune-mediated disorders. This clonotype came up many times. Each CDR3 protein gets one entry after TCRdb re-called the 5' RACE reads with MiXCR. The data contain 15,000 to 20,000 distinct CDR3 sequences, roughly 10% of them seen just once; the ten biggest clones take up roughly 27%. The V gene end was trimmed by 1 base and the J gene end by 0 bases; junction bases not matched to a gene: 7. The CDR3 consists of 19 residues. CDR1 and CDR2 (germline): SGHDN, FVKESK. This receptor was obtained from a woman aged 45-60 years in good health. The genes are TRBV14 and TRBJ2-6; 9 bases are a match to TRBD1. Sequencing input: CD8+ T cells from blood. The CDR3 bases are TGTGCCAGCAGCCAAGGAGGAGGGACAGGGATCTCTGGGGCCAACGTCCTGACTTTC. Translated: CASSQGGGTGISGANVLTF.